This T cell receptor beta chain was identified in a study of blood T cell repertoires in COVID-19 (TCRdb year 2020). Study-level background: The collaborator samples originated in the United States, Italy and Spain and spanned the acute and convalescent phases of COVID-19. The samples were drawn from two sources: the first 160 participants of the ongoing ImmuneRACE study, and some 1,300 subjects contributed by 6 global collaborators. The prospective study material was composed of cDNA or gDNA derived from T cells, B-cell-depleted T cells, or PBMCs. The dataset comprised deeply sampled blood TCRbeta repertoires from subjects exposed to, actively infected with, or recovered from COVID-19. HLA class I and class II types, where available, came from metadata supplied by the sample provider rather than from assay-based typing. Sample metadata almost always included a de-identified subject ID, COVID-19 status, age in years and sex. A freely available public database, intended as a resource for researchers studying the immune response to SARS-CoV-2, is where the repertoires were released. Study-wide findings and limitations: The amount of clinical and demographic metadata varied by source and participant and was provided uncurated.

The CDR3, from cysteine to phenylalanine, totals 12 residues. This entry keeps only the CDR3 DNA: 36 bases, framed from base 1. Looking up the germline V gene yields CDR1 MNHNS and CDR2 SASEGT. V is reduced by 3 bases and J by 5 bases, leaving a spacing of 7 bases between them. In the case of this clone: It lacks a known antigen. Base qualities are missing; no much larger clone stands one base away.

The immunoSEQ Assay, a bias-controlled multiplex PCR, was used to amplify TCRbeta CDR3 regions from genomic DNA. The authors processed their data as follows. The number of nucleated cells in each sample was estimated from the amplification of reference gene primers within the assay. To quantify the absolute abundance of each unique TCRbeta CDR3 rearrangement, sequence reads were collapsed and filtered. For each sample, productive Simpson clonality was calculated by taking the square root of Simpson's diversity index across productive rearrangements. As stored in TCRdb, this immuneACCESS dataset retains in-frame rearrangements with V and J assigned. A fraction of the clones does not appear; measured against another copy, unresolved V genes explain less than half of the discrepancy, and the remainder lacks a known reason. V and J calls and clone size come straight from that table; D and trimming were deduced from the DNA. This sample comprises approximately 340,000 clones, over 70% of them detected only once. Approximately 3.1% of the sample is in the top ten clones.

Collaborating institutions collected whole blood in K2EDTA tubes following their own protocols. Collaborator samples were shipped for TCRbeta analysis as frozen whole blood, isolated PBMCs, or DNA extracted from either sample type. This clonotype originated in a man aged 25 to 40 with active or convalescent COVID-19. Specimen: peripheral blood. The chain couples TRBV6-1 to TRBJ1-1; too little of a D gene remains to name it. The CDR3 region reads CASSDPRTEAFF. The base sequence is TGTGCCAGCAGTGACCCCAGGACTGAAGCTTTCTTT.